The 18 T cell receptor beta chains below all came from one sample that was sequenced in a study of control samples from healthy donors and cancer patients. Generated by immunoSEQ multiplex PCR, the TCRdb table keeps only in-frame clones and is missing some. The sample gives 150,000 to 200,000 clones, roughly 89% of which show up once; approximately 1.5% is in the top ten. Sequencing used blood. These receptors were taken from a woman aged 25 to 39 in good health.

This chain joins TRBV6-5 and TRBJ2-7; 12 positions match TRBD2. The germline V gene encodes CDR1 MNHEY and CDR2 SVGAGI. The J segment lost 4 bases and the V segment lost 5 bases, leaving 3 bases of the junction unmatched. The CDR3 totals 14 residues. CDR3 region: CASSPTSGRYEQYF. For the CDR3, the DNA is TGTGCCAGCAGTCCGACTAGCGGGAGATACGAGCAGTACTTC.

This chain links TRBV11-1 with TRBJ2-5; 12 positions agree with TRBD2. This CDR3 spans 15 amino acids. The V gene's germline CDR1 is SGHAT and CDR2 FQDESV (reference sequence). Trimming cost V 4 bases and J 3 bases; bases outside gene matches: 3. CDR3 residues: CASSWTSGTEETQYF. CDR3 coding DNA: TGTGCCAGCAGCTGGACTAGCGGGACAGAAGAGACCCAGTACTTC.

The rearrangement joins TRBV18 to TRBJ2-2; D not certain. Trimming shortened V by 2 bases and J by 5 bases, and 6 bases separated the two germline ends. Germline V gene lookup returns CDR1 KGHSH and CDR2 LQKENI. This CDR3 is 13 amino acids long. This CDR3 is CASSPAGTGELFF. CDR3 DNA sequence: TGTGCCAGCTCACCAGCCGGGACCGGGGAGCTGTTTTTT.

The chain employs TRBV25-1 and TRBJ1-4, with a weak D call TRBD1 (5 bases). Germline V CDR1 and CDR2: MGHDK, SYGVNS. The V end lost 5 bases, the J end lost 6 bases, and 16 bases lay between the germline ends. The CDR3 contains 15 residues. For the CDR3, the DNA is TGTGCCAGCAGTCTTCCCGGGACGGGGGATGAAAAACTGTTTTTT. The encoded protein is CASSLPGTGDEKLFF.

Comment on this clone: This same CDR3 is encoded by further DNA sequences in the sample. The rearrangement uses TRBV9 and TRBJ2-1; D tentatively fits TRBD1 or TRBD2 (5 bases each). The CDR3 contains 15 residues. V gave up 0 bases and J gave up 2 bases, with 9 bases separating them. The germline V gene encodes CDR1 SGDLS and CDR2 YYNGEE. CDR3 sequence (DNA): TGTGCCAGCAGCGTAGCTGGGACCCCCTACAATGAGCAGTTCTTC. Translated: CASSVAGTPYNEQFF.

This clone was detected a few times. The rearrangement uses TRBV6-2 or TRBV6-3 and TRBJ2-6; no clear D. Per the germline V gene, CDR1 is MNHEY and CDR2 is SVGEGT. There are 15 residues in the CDR3. Trimming cost V 5 bases and J 0 bases, with 8 bases left between them. The CDR3 nucleotides are TGTGCCAGCAGTCCAGTGGACTCTGGGGCCAACGTCCTGACTTTC. Encoded protein: CASSPVDSGANVLTF.

The chain combines TRBV6-2 or TRBV6-3 with TRBJ1-5; TRBD1 matches 7 bases. This CDR3 has 16 residues. Germline values: CDR1 MNHEY, CDR2 SVGEGT. V was pared by 2 bases and J by 0 bases, with 4 bases of the junction left unmatched. The CDR3 bases are TGTGCCAGCAGTTACGGACAGGTCTATAGCAATCAGCCCCAGCATTTT. Translated: CASSYGQVYSNQPQHF.

The CDR3: CSASTGGETQYF. Here the CDR3 DNA reads TGCAGTGCTAGTACAGGGGGGGAGACCCAGTACTTC. J is TRBJ2-5 and V is TRBV20-1; 8 bases line up with TRBD1. Germline assignment: CDR1 DFQATT and CDR2 SNEGSKA (reference sequence). J was trimmed by 5 bases and V by 3 bases; bases with no gene match: 2. CDR3 length equals 12 residues.

The rearrangement joins TRBV24-1 to TRBJ2-3; weak D call: TRBD1 (5 bases). CDR1 and CDR2 (germline): KGHDR, SFDVKD. The CDR3 is made up of 15 amino acids. V dropped 1 base and J dropped 1 base, with 8 bases sitting between them. Here the CDR3 reads CATSDLSTGTDTQYF. CDR3 DNA sequence: TGTGCCACCAGTGATTTATCGACAGGCACAGATACGCAGTATTTT.

The chain recombines TRBV19 with TRBJ1-4; D gene unclear. Trimming cost V 5 bases and J 6 bases, with 10 bases left between them. Germline loops: CDR1 LNHDA, CDR2 SQIVND (reference sequence). The CDR3 length is 13 residues. The DNA of the CDR3 is TGTGCCAGTAGTTCGCAGATGGATGAAAAACTGTTTTTT. Its protein product is CASSSQMDEKLFF.

The chain couples TRBV6-2 or TRBV6-3 to TRBJ2-7, with D possibly TRBD1 on 5 matching bases. Germline CDR1 and CDR2: MNHEY and SVGEGT. The CDR3 totals 15 residues. Trimming left V 2 bases short and J 7 bases short, with 18 bases between. CDR3 residues: CASSYGAGSPVEQYF. The CDR3 region has the DNA TGTGCCAGCAGTTACGGGGCAGGGTCCCCTGTGGAGCAGTACTTC.

The rearrangement uses TRBV10-2 and TRBJ2-7, with D uncertain. Deletions cut 3 bases from V and 6 bases from J, with 15 bases between. Looked up from germline, CDR1 is WSHSY and CDR2 is SAAADI. The CDR3 has 14 residues. CDR3 in amino acids: CASSDGPRSSEQYF. DNA of the CDR3: TGCGCCAGCAGTGATGGTCCTAGGTCGAGCGAGCAGTACTTC.

The J gene is TRBJ1-6, the V gene TRBV7-9; D is possibly TRBD1 (6 bases). Trimming took off 1 base at V and 7 bases at J, with 14 bases between the two ends. Germline loops: CDR1 SEHNR, CDR2 FQNEAQ (reference sequence). The CDR3 is 16 amino acids. The CDR3 reads CASSLGGGGPNSPLHF. Here the CDR3 DNA reads TGTGCCAGCAGCTTAGGAGGGGGGGGGCCGAATTCACCCCTCCACTTT.

The J gene is TRBJ2-1, the V gene TRBV6-4; D possibly uses TRBD1 or TRBD2 (5 bases each). The germline gives CDR1 MRHNA, CDR2 SNTAGT. CDR3 size: 15 residues. Trimming pared 6 bases from V and 4 bases from J, leaving 16 bases between. Here the CDR3 reads CASSAGATTYNEQFF. The DNA for the CDR3 is TGTGCCAGCAGCGCCGGGGCCACTACGTACAATGAGCAGTTCTTC.

The J gene is TRBJ2-1, the V gene TRBV6-5; D is unresolved. In germline, CDR1 is MNHEY, CDR2 SVGAGI. Deletions cut 0 bases from V and 5 bases from J, with 8 bases between. The CDR3 is 14 residues long. CDR3 residues: CASSYSSRNNEQFF. The CDR3 coding sequence is TGTGCCAGCAGTTACTCTAGCCGAAACAATGAGCAGTTCTTC.

The chain joins TRBV6-6 to TRBJ1-2, with a weak D call TRBD1 (6 bases). Germline CDR1 is MNHNY and CDR2 is SVGAGI (reference sequence). The CDR3 spans 14 residues. Deletions cut 0 bases from V and 4 bases from J, with 9 bases between. The CDR3 DNA is TGTGCCAGCAGTTACTCTGGGGGCACCTATGGCTACACCTTC. Its translation: CASSYSGGTYGYTF.

The genes are TRBV5-1 and TRBJ2-7; no reliable D call. This CDR3 has 12 amino acids. From germline, CDR1 is SGHRS and CDR2 YFSETQ. V was clipped by 0 bases and J by 5 bases, with 6 bases between them. CDR3 in amino acids: CASSLVGNEQYF. The CDR3 nucleotides read TGCGCCAGCAGCTTGGTGGGAAACGAGCAGTACTTC.

The rearrangement uses TRBV19 and TRBJ1-1; TRBD1 aligns across 7 bases. V lost 6 bases to trimming and J lost 1 base; unmatched junction nucleotides: 8. The CDR3 runs to 15 residues. CDR1 LNHDA and CDR2 SQIVND come from the germline V gene (reference sequence). CDR3 DNA sequence: TGTGCCAGTAGAGCTGGAAACAGGGGGAACACTGAAGCTTTCTTT. This codes for CASRAGNRGNTEAFF.